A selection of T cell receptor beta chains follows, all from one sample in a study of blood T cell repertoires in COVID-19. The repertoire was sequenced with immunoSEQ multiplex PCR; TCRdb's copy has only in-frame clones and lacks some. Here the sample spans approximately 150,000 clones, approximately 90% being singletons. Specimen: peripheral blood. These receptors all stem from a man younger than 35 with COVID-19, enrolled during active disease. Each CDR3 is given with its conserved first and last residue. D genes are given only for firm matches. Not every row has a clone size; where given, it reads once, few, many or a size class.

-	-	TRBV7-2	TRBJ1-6	CASSFSSGDGSPLHF	TGTGCCAGCAGCTTTTCTTCAGGGGATGGGTCACCCCTCCACTTT
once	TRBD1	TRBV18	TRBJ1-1	CASSPTGVHTEAFF	TGTGCCAGCTCACCGACAGGGGTACACACTGAAGCTTTCTTT
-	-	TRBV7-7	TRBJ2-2	CASSPNTRGGELFF	TGTGCTAGCAGTCCAAACACAAGGGGCGGGGAGCTGTTTTTT
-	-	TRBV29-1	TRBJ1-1	CSVNKLLRDTEAFF	TGCAGCGTAAACAAACTCCTCCGGGACACTGAAGCTTTCTTT
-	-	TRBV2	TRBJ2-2	CAYRGLAPGTGELFF	TGTGCCTATCGAGGGCTAGCACCGGGAACCGGGGAGCTGTTTTTT
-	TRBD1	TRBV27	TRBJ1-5	CASKMLGTADQPQHF	TGTGCCAGCAAAATGCTCGGGACAGCCGATCAGCCCCAGCATTTT
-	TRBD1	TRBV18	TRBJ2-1	CASSPGQGAEEQFF	TGTGCCAGCTCACCAGGGCAGGGGGCGGAGGAGCAGTTCTTC
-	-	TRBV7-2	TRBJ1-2	CASSLEPGGYGYTF	TGTGCCAGCAGCTTAGAGCCGGGGGGCTATGGCTACACCTTC
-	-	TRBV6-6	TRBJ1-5	CASTPDPGPQHF	TGTGCCAGCACTCCCGACCCGGGGCCCCAGCATTTT
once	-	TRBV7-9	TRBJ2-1	CASSLRSDEQFF	TGTGCCAGCAGCTTACGGAGCGATGAGCAGTTCTTC
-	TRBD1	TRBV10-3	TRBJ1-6	CAISEPGQGPSPLHF	TGTGCCATCAGTGAGCCGGGACAGGGCCCCTCACCCCTCCACTTT
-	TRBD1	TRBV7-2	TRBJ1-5	CASSSGTGVGRPQHF	TGTGCCAGCAGCTCCGGGACAGGGGTTGGGCGGCCCCAGCATTTT
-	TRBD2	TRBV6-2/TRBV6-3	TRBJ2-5	CASSYSSGRRETQYF	TGTGCCAGCAGTTACTCTAGCGGGAGGCGGGAGACCCAGTACTTC
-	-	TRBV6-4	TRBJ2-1	CASSLRYGYNEQFF	TGTGCCAGCAGTCTCCGATACGGCTACAATGAGCAGTTCTTC
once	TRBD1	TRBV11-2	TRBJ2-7	CASSVGTGYEQYF	TGTGCCAGCAGCGTCGGGACAGGTTACGAGCAGTACTTC
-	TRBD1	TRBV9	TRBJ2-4	CASSGDRSKNIQYF	TGTGCCAGCAGCGGGGACAGATCCAAAAACATTCAGTACTTC
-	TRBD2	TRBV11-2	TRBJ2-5	CASSVAGGLETQYF	TGTGCCAGCAGCGTCGCGGGGGGGCTGGAGACCCAGTACTTC
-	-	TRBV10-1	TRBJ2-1	CASSESFQAGSYNEQFF	TGCGCCAGCAGTGAGTCCTTTCAAGCGGGCTCCTACAATGAGCAGTTCTTC
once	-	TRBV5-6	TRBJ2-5	CASSLAGETQYF	TGTGCCAGCAGCTTGGCCGGGGAGACCCAGTACTTC
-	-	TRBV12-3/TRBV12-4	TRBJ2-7	CASSKTYEQYF	TGTGCCAGCAGCAAAACCTACGAGCAGTACTTC
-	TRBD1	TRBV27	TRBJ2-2	CASSSDRGSGELFF	TGTGCCAGCAGTTCCGACAGGGGGAGCGGGGAGCTGTTTTTT
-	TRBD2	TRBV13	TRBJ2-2	CASTSFGLAGVVGELFF	TGTGCCAGCACGTCTTTTGGACTAGCGGGAGTAGTCGGGGAGCTGTTTTTT
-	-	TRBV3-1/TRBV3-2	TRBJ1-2	CASSQGEGSYGYTF	TGTGCCAGCAGCCAAGGGGAGGGTTCTTATGGCTACACCTTC
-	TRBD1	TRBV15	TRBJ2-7	CATSRGPTGGRVSYEQYF	TGTGCCACCAGCAGAGGGCCGACAGGGGGCCGAGTCTCCTACGAGCAGTACTTC
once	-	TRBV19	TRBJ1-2	CASRGQRANYGYTF	TGTGCCAGTAGAGGACAACGCGCTAACTATGGCTACACCTTC
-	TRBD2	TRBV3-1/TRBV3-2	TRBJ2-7	CASSRLAGGPIGEQYF	TGTGCCAGCAGCCGACTAGCGGGAGGGCCTATCGGCGAGCAGTACTTC
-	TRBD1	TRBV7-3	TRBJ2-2	CASTRDRGIGELFF	TGTGCCAGCACAAGGGACAGGGGAATAGGGGAGCTGTTTTTT
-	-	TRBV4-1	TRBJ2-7	CASSQERQGTSYEQYF	TGCGCCAGCAGCCAAGAGCGGCAGGGGACGTCCTACGAGCAGTACTTC
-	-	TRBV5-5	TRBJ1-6	CASSLATEGGSPLHF	TGTGCCAGCAGCTTGGCAACTGAAGGCGGTTCACCCCTCCACTTT
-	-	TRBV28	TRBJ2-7	CATGVTAGGYEQYF	TGTGCCACAGGGGTGACGGCAGGGGGGTACGAGCAGTACTTC
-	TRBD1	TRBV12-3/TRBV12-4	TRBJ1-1	CASSPGRGYEAFF	TGTGCCAGCAGCCCGGGCAGGGGGTATGAAGCTTTCTTT
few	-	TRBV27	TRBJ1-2	CASSAPGGGYTF	TGTGCCAGCAGTGCCCCAGGAGGCGGCTACACCTTC
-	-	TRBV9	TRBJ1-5	CASKTVRGQPQHF	TGTGCCAGCAAGACAGTTAGGGGGCAGCCCCAGCATTTT
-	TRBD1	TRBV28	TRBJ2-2	CASSFGTAYTGELFF	TGTGCCAGCAGTTTCGGGACAGCCTACACCGGGGAGCTGTTTTTT
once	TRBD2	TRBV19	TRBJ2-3	CASSTSGVGDTQYF	TGTGCCAGTAGTACTAGCGGGGTGGGGGATACGCAGTATTTT
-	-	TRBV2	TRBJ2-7	CASTISRVAVGEQYF	TGTGCCAGCACTATCTCCAGGGTCGCGGTGGGAGAGCAGTACTTC
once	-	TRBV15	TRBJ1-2	CATSGQGQAGAGGYTF	TGTGCCACCAGCGGCCAGGGTCAAGCGGGAGCTGGAGGCTACACCTTC
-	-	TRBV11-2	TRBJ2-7	CASSSRDTDSYEQYF	TGTGCCAGCAGCTCCCGGGACACGGACTCCTACGAGCAGTACTTC
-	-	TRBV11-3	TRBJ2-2	CASSSPRRWANTGELFF	TGTGCCAGCAGCTCCCCCCGGAGGTGGGCAAACACCGGGGAGCTGTTTTTT
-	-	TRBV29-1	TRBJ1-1	CSVSGRVGSVTEAFF	TGCAGCGTTTCGGGAAGGGTGGGGTCGGTCACTGAAGCTTTCTTT
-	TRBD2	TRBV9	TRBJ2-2	CASRAGADTGELFF	TGTGCCAGCAGAGCGGGAGCGGACACCGGGGAGCTGTTTTTT
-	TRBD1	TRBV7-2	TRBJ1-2	CASSLDRVGGYTF	TGTGCCAGCAGCTTGGACAGGGTGGGTGGCTACACCTTC